The T cell receptor (beta chain) described here comes from a study of CD8+ T cells in alopecia areata. RNA extraction was followed by reverse transcription into cDNA, which acted as the sequencing template. Sequenced by immunoSEQ multiplex PCR; TCRdb stores in-frame clones only, minus some. This sample has roughly 250,000 clones, with about 68% found just once. Comment on this clone: Its antigen remains unknown. Other DNA sequences of this sample code for an identical CDR3.

General study points: Sequence data from scalp samples additionally include resident alphabeta T cells of normal skin.

The V gene's germline CDR1 is GTSNPN and CDR2 SVGIG (reference sequence). There are 13 residues in the CDR3. The germline V and J ends were trimmed by 1 base and 1 base, with 7 bases remaining between them. This TCR was sampled from a human donor with alopecia areata. The input for sequencing was CD4+ T cells sorted from blood, taken at week 0. The chain is built from TRBV30 and TRBJ1-1; a weak D match, TRBD1 (6 bases). The CDR3 is CAWSADRNTEAFF. The CDR3, as DNA: TGTGCCTGGAGTGCGGACAGGAACACTGAAGCTTTCTTT. Filled out from reference TRBV30 and TRBJ1-1, the complete variable domain reads SQTIHQWPATLVQPVGSPLSLECTVEGTSNPNLYWYRQAAGRGLQLLFYSVGIGQISSEVPQNLSASRPQDRQFILSSKKLLLSDSGFYLCAWSADRNTEAFFGQGTRLTVV.